This note documents a single T cell receptor (beta chain) sequence. The antigen remains unidentified. Mismatch with germline at one junction end may stem from a read error. The source of the sample is a study of esophageal squamous cell carcinoma under preoperative chemotherapy. Germline CDR1 reads SGHTA; CDR2 reads FQGNSA. This CDR3 is built from 16 residues. TCRdb processed the PCR reads anew with MiXCR; each CDR3 protein has one entry. The data hold 15,000 to 20,000 distinct CDR3 sequences, with roughly 50% observed a single time. Study findings and constraints: Tumor-infiltrating lymphocytes showed no significant post-chemotherapy TCR diversity increase, unlike peripheral T cells.

As for time point: after preoperative PTX-NDP chemotherapy. Sample collection occurred from a patient given preoperative chemotherapy. This rearrangement joins TRBV7-2 to TRBJ2-3, with TRBD2 matching 7 bases. The clonotype was recovered from a human donor with esophageal squamous cell carcinoma. The donor label of this sample is uncertain. CDR3 sequence: CASSARGVWAKDTQYF. Written as DNA, the CDR3 is TGTGCCAGCAGCGCACGGGGGGTGTGGGCCAAAGATACGCAGTATTTC. The variable domain in full, with the rest retrieved from reference TRBV7-2 and TRBJ2-3, is GAGVSQSPSNKVTEKGKDVELRCDPISGHTALYWYRQSLGQGLEFLIYFQGNSAPDKSGLPSDRFSAERTGGSVSTLTIQRTQQEDSAVYLCASSARGVWAKDTQYFGPGTRLTVL.